The present TCR beta chain was sequenced within a study of CD8+CD57+ T cells in acquired aplastic anemia. As for the study in general: On average, sorted CD4+ and CD8+ cells gave approximately 3.5 ug of DNA. Study-wide points: For CD8+ Simpson's diversity, patients and controls showed no significant difference. Patients and controls shared 25 to 30 CD8+ CDR3 sequences, highly expressed in patients.

Trimming at V came to 5 bases and at J to 0 bases, leaving 12 bases not matched to a gene. This CDR3 spans 17 amino acids. The authors sequenced patients whose flow cytometry had shown CD8+CD57+ cell expansion. The patients, all of them, had severe acquired aplastic anemia. Genomic DNA was employed as the template in profiling TCR beta VDJ and CDR3. In TCRdb, the reads were re-called with MiXCR into one record per CDR3 protein. The table includes about 240,000 distinct CDR3 sequences, around 46% detected once. Ten or more counts support this clonotype. Its antigen is not identified. The receptor was isolated from a human donor with aplastic anemia. Input material: sorted CD4+, CD8+, or CD8+CD57+ T cells (not recorded which) from PBMCs. The gene calls are TRBV12-3 or TRBV12-4 and TRBJ1-1; TRBD1 matches 7 bases. CDR3 sequence reads: CASSRQGVNILNTEAFF. In DNA, the CDR3 is TGTGCCAGCAGTCGACAGGGTGTTAATATACTGAACACTGAAGCTTTCTTT.